This entry lists 26 T cell receptor beta chains sequenced from one sample in a study of blood T cell repertoires in COVID-19. Profiling relied on immunoSEQ multiplex PCR, and the TCRdb table lists in-frame clones only, not all of them. The repertoire holds some 14,000 clones, with around 82% as singletons. Material: peripheral blood. All receptors come from a human donor in a cohort sampled during active COVID-19.

The gene calls are TRBV6-2 or TRBV6-3 and TRBJ2-3, with a tentative D call TRBD2 (5 bases). Germline lookup yields CDR1 MNHEY and CDR2 SVGEGT. V lost 2 bases, J lost 4 bases, and 22 bases lay in between. The CDR3 extends over 18 amino acids. The CDR3 DNA reads TGTGCCAGCAGTTACCCGACCTCTAAGGCCTACGGGGCAGATACGCAGTATTTT. Residues: CASSYPTSKAYGADTQYF.

V and J are TRBV25-1 and TRBJ2-5, with a possible D match to TRBD2 (7 bases). The germline CDR1 and CDR2 sequences are MGHDK and SYGVNS. Deletions cut 9 bases from V and 1 base from J, with 24 bases between. This CDR3 region has 17 residues. CDR3 loop: CARRGGTPLCIQETQYF. The CDR3 bases are TGTGCCAGAAGGGGGGGGACTCCATTATGTATCCAAGAGACCCAGTACTTC.

V and J are TRBV28 and TRBJ1-2, with TRBD1 as a possible D gene (6 bases). Germline V gives CDR1 MDHEN, CDR2 SYDVKM. Between the trimmed V and J ends, which lost 7 bases and 7 bases, there was a span of 16 bases. The CDR3 contains 13 residues. The CDR3 DNA sequence: TGTGCCAGCATTAACAGGGAACCTTTTGGCTACACCTTC. It codes for CASINREPFGYTF.

The genes are TRBV6-6 and TRBJ2-6; the match to TRBD1 covers 7 bases. V shed 5 bases, J shed 0 bases, and the junction held 10 bases outside the gene matches. From germline, CDR1 is MNHNY and CDR2 SVGAGI (reference sequence). This CDR3 region has 18 residues. The DNA of the CDR3 is TGTGCCAGCAGTCGGTCCGGGACAGCTAGCTCTGGGGCCAACGTCCTGACTTTC. It codes for CASSRSGTASSGANVLTF.

The chain employs TRBV7-9 and TRBJ1-2; D uncertain. Per germline, CDR1 SEHNR and CDR2 FQNEAQ (reference sequence). The CDR3 length is 15 residues. V lost 0 bases, J lost 4 bases, and 12 bases lay in between. The CDR3 bases are TGTGCCAGCAGCTTAGCGTCAACACCGCCCTATGGCTACACCTTC. Residues: CASSLASTPPYGYTF.

There are a few counts of this clone. The chain is built from TRBV29-1 and TRBJ2-1; D is ambiguous. There are 14 residues in the CDR3. Germline V gives CDR1 SQVTM, CDR2 ANQGSEA. V lost 6 bases, J lost 6 bases, and 18 bases lay in between. CDR3 DNA sequence: TGCAGCGTCCCCGTCCGTGACCGCGGCAATGAGCAGTTCTTC. It yields the protein CSVPVRDRGNEQFF.

The V and J genes are TRBV6-5 and TRBJ2-5; a possible D gene is TRBD2 (5 bases). The germline CDR1 and CDR2 sequences are MNHEY and SVGAGI. The CDR3 is made up of 15 amino acids. V was cut by 4 bases and J by 2 bases, with 14 bases left in between. CDR3 nucleotides: TGTGCCAGCAGTTTCACTAGTCTAGAGCAAGAGACCCAGTACTTC. Translation: CASSFTSLEQETQYF.

This chain joins TRBV7-7 and TRBJ2-5; 8 bases map to TRBD2. Trimming cost V 1 base and J 2 bases; bases outside gene matches: 3. CDR3 length: 15 residues. Per germline, CDR1 SSHAT and CDR2 FNYEAQ (reference sequence). The CDR3 DNA is TGTGCCAGCAGCTTAGGGCGGGAGGAGCAAGAGACCCAGTACTTC. As protein: CASSLGREEQETQYF.

Comments on this clone: The DNA is omitted, as the CDR3 cannot be located on it reliably, and the CDR3 follows TCRdb's listing. The chain employs TRBV12-1 and TRBJ2-5; whether TRBD1, the table's D call, matches the DNA was not checked. TRBV12-1 has pseudogene status. Ends included, the CDR3 has 16 residues. The CDR3 spells CASSFASGTAEETQYF.

The chain has TRBV6-5 and TRBJ2-1; tentatively, D is TRBD2 (7 bases). CDR1 and CDR2 (germline): MNHEY, SVGAGI. This CDR3 is 16 amino acids long. With 3 bases removed from V and 3 bases from J, the gap between germline ends came to 15 bases. CDR3 protein: CASSYARGGRYNEQFF. Here the CDR3 DNA reads TGTGCCAGCAGTTATGCGAGGGGGGGGCGCTACAATGAGCAGTTCTTC.

V usage is TRBV18 and J usage is TRBJ1-1; 9 bases align to TRBD1. The CDR3 spans 15 residues. Germline V gives CDR1 KGHSH, CDR2 LQKENI. The ends lost 5 bases at V and 6 bases at J; junction bases unmatched: 10. CDR3 in DNA: TGTGCCAGCTCAGCTATCACAGGGGGCAAGCCTGAAGCTTTCTTT. It yields the protein CASSAITGGKPEAFF.

This clone is medium-sized in the sample. The chain employs TRBV2 and TRBJ2-7; 8 bases are shared with TRBD2. The CDR3 length is 14 residues. CDR1 SNHLY and CDR2 FYNNEI come from the germline V gene. V shed 1 base, J shed 3 bases, and the junction held 2 bases outside the gene matches. The CDR3 sequence: CASSEGLAGYEQYF. The CDR3 nucleotides are TGTGCCAGCAGTGAAGGGCTAGCGGGCTACGAGCAGTACTTC.

This clone was recorded once. The chain employs TRBV28 and TRBJ2-1; 9 nucleotides match TRBD1. The V and J ends lost 3 bases and 7 bases, in that order; junction bases with no gene match: 4. This CDR3 is 14 amino acids long. Germline-derived CDR1 and CDR2 are MDHEN and SYDVKM. The CDR3, as DNA: TGTGCCAGCAGTTTCCCGGGACAGGGAAATGAGCAGTTCTTC. This codes for CASSFPGQGNEQFF.

The gene calls are TRBV5-6 and TRBJ2-2, with 8 positions matching TRBD1. This CDR3 contains 15 residues. J was trimmed by 4 bases and V by 4 bases; bases with no gene match: 6. The V gene's germline CDR1 is SGHDT and CDR2 YYEEEE. The CDR3 region is CASSPRTGITGELFF. In DNA, the CDR3 is TGTGCCAGCAGCCCCCGGACAGGGATCACCGGGGAGCTGTTTTTT.

This rearrangement joins TRBV4-2 to TRBJ1-2; D not certain. Deletions cut 0 bases from V and 8 bases from J, with 16 bases between. The CDR3 consists of 15 residues. CDR1 and CDR2 (germline): LGHNA, YNFKEQ. CDR3 sequence reads: CASSQEWRRPGGYTF. The CDR3 coding sequence is TGTGCCAGCAGCCAAGAATGGAGGAGACCGGGGGGCTACACCTTC.

This clone was observed a single time. The rearrangement links TRBV9 to TRBJ2-1; D gene uncertain. V dropped 0 bases and J dropped 9 bases, with 10 bases sitting between them. The CDR3 covers 13 residues. Germline lookup yields CDR1 SGDLS and CDR2 YYNGEE. The CDR3 reads CASSVAPLGEQFF. CDR3 bases: TGTGCCAGCAGCGTAGCCCCCCTCGGTGAGCAGTTCTTC.

The chain uses TRBV29-1 and TRBJ2-1; TRBD2 agrees at 8 bases. Germline V lookup: CDR1 SQVTM, CDR2 ANQGSEA. This CDR3 comprises 14 residues. V gave up 3 bases and J gave up 8 bases; unmatched junction bases: 9. This CDR3 is CSVESGRAGDEQFF. DNA for the CDR3: TGCAGCGTTGAGTCCGGGAGGGCCGGGGATGAGCAGTTCTTC.

The chain is built from TRBV2 and TRBJ1-5; tentatively, D is TRBD1 (5 bases). Looked up from germline, CDR1 is SNHLY and CDR2 is FYNNEI. The CDR3 length is 14 residues. V was pared by 3 bases and J by 7 bases, with 13 bases between. The CDR3 coding sequence is TGTGCCAGCAGTGACAGGGATCGGCTCCAGCCCCAGCATTTT. It is translated as CASSDRDRLQPQHF.

This chain connects TRBV29-1 to TRBJ1-4; D remains ambiguous. The CDR3 spans 12 residues. V lost 3 bases, J lost 8 bases, and 10 bases lay in between. CDR1 SQVTM and CDR2 ANQGSEA come from the germline V gene. The CDR3 spells CSVEEEREKLFF. DNA of the CDR3: TGCAGCGTTGAGGAAGAGCGAGAAAAACTGTTTTTT.

This sequence joins TRBV4-3 and TRBJ1-3; D not certain. The V gene's germline CDR1 is LGHNA and CDR2 YSLEER. The CDR3 extends over 18 amino acids. Trimming removed 1 base from V and 0 bases from J, with 16 bases in between. The CDR3 DNA reads TGCGCCAGCAGCCAAGGTGGGAGCCGCTCGCTCTCTGGAAACACCATATATTTT. Translated, it gives CASSQGGSRSLSGNTIYF.

The chain has TRBV2 and TRBJ2-3, with D possibly matching TRBD1 (5 bases). Germline V lookup: CDR1 SNHLY, CDR2 FYNNEI. V lost 1 base and J lost 0, with 8 bases in between. The CDR3 is 15 residues long. The CDR3 DNA sequence: TGTGCCAGCAGTGAAGGGCAGGGCAGCACAGATACGCAGTATTTT. This sequence encodes CASSEGQGSTDTQYF.

The CDR3 DNA follows: TGCAGTGCTAGTCCCCTACAGAGCATACAAGAGACCCAGTACTTC. Translation: CSASPLQSIQETQYF. This rearrangement joins TRBV20-1 to TRBJ2-5; D unclear. The CDR3 is 15 residues long. V lost 3 bases, J lost 2 bases, and 16 bases lay in between. Germline lookup yields CDR1 DFQATT and CDR2 SNEGSKA (reference sequence).

The genes are TRBV9 and TRBJ1-2; D perhaps matches TRBD1 (6 bases). Germline-derived CDR1 and CDR2 are SGDLS and YYNGEE. This CDR3 is 17 amino acids long. V lost 0 bases and J lost 5, with 20 bases in between. This CDR3 is CASSVGAGALAGYGYTF. The CDR3 DNA follows: TGTGCCAGCAGCGTAGGCGCAGGGGCCCTAGCGGGATATGGCTACACCTTC.

The rearrangement uses TRBV5-4 and TRBJ1-6; TRBD1 is a possible D gene (6 bases). Trimming took off 0 bases at V and 9 bases at J, with 16 bases between the two ends. Germline loops: CDR1 SGHNT, CDR2 YYREEE (reference sequence). The CDR3 has 16 residues. The DNA of the CDR3 is TGTGCCAGCAGCTTGGCCGCGAACAGGGACGGTTCACCCCTCCACTTT. Encoded protein: CASSLAANRDGSPLHF.

The V call is TRBV5-4, the J call TRBJ2-3; 7 bases agree with TRBD2. CDR3 size: 16 residues. Trimming took 4 bases from V and 3 from J; bases not matched to a gene: 11. Germline CDR1 is SGHNT and CDR2 is YYREEE (reference sequence). In DNA form, the CDR3 reads TGTGCCAGCAGCGTTACCCCGGGACTAAGAACAGATACGCAGTATTTT. It codes for CASSVTPGLRTDTQYF.

V is TRBV29-1 and J is TRBJ2-7; 11 nucleotides line up with TRBD1. Germline V lookup: CDR1 SQVTM, CDR2 ANQGSEA. The CDR3 has 14 residues. V shed 4 bases and J 3 bases; nucleotides not matched to a gene: 5. CDR3 in amino acids: CSVGIGTGGYEQYF. Written as DNA, the CDR3 is TGCAGCGTTGGGATTGGGACAGGGGGCTACGAGCAGTACTTC.